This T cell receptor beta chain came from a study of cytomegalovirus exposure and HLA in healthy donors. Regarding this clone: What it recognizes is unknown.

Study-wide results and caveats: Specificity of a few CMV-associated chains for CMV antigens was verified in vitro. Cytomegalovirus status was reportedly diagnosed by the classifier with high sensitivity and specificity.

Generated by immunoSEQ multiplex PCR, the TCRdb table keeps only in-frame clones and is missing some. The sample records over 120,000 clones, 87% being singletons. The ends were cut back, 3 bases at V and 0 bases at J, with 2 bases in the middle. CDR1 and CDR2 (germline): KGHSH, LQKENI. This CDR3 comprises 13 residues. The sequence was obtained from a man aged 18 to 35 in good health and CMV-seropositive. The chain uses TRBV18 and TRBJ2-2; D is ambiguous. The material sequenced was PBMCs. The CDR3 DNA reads TGTGCCAGCTCACCCTCGAACACCGGGGAGCTGTTTTTT. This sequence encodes CASSPSNTGELFF.